This TCR beta chain was recovered during a study of T cell clonotyping in hematopoietic cell transplantation. Germline lookup yields CDR1 SGHRS and CDR2 YFSETQ. The CDR3 spans 15 residues. With 4 bases clipped from V and 8 bases from J, the junction kept 14 bases outside the gene matches. This table comes from immunoSEQ multiplex PCR, and its TCRdb copy is limited to in-frame clones, with some not included. This sample has approximately 75,000 clones, with around 94% found just once. The sequence was collected from a man aged 50 to 59 in good health. Some clones in this sample may be carry-over from other donors' samples. The rearrangement uses TRBV5-1 and TRBJ1-2; TRBD1 matches 7 bases. Source material: peripheral blood mononuclear cells. Here the CDR3 DNA reads TGCGCCAGCAGCGGAACTTCAGGGGGGGTAGGCGGCTACACCTTC. Translating gives CASSGTSGGVGGYTF.